Detailed here is one TCR beta chain. Its specificity is not known. Germline CDR1 reads SGHTS; CDR2 reads YDEGEE. The CDR3 has 12 residues. Trimming pared 0 bases from V and 6 bases from J, leaving 4 bases between. The record originates from a study of tissue T cells after allogeneic stem cell transplantation. Using immunoSEQ multiplex PCR, the repertoire was profiled, and TCRdb retains in-frame clones only, with some absent. This sample carries 1,000 to 1,500 clones, over 65% of them seen once, and the ten largest clones take roughly 36%. Whole-study findings and limits: Which tissue TCRs were alloreactive or antigen-specific was not determined. Some clones might be persisting host cells. Only a limited share of tissue TCRs appeared in blood or spleen.

J is TRBJ2-1 and V is TRBV5-8; no reliable D call. The sequence was obtained from a male patient at least 60 years old with steroid-refractory graft-versus-host disease after an allogeneic stem cell transplant. Some T cells may be provided by the graft donor. Sample: spleen tissue, taken at autopsy. CDR3 sequence: CASSLGGNEQFF. For the CDR3, the DNA is TGTGCCAGCAGCTTGGGGGGCAATGAGCAGTTCTTC.